These 20 T cell receptor beta chains were sequenced from one sample in a study of shared clonotypes between healthy human individuals. Sequencing used immunoSEQ multiplex PCR; TCRdb keeps in-frame clones, though not all of them. The sample shows some 1.4 million clones, approximately 97% of them seen only once. Material for sequencing was naive CD4+ T cells sorted from blood. Subset noted: CD45RA+ positively selected. The receptors come from a young man in good health.

In nucleotides, the CDR3 is TGTGCCAGCTCACAACTGGGACTAGCGGCCAGGGGGGAGCAGTACTTC. Its translation is CASSQLGLAARGEQYF. The V gene is TRBV18, the J gene TRBJ2-7; 11 bases align to TRBD2. The CDR3 sequence is 16 residues long. V dropped 4 bases and J dropped 7; count of bases not matched to a gene: 12. CDR1 and CDR2 (germline): KGHSH, LQKENI.

V gene TRBV2 combines with J gene TRBJ1-1, with TRBD1 matching over 12 bases. The CDR3 extends over 17 amino acids. The germline V gene encodes CDR1 SNHLY and CDR2 FYNNEI. V dropped 6 bases and J dropped 5; count of bases not matched to a gene: 13. CDR3 residues: CASSRTGTGGRGTEAFF. The CDR3 region has the DNA TGTGCCAGCAGCCGTACCGGGACAGGGGGCAGGGGGACTGAAGCTTTCTTT.

V usage is TRBV5-1 and J usage is TRBJ2-7; TRBD2 aligns across 14 bases. Germline V gene lookup returns CDR1 SGHRS and CDR2 YFSETQ. The ends lost 4 bases at V and 9 bases at J; junction bases unmatched: 9. This CDR3 is 15 amino acids long. CDR3 amino acids: CASSPGTSGSVVQYF. The CDR3 DNA sequence: TGCGCCAGCAGCCCGGGGACTAGCGGGAGCGTGGTGCAGTACTTC. The full variable domain, its missing parts supplied by reference TRBV5-1 and TRBJ2-7, is KAGVTQTPRYLIKTRGQQVTLSCSPISGHRSVSWYQQTPGQGLQFLFEYFSETQRNKGNFPGRFSGRQFSNSRSEMNVSTLELGDSALYLCASSPGTSGSVVQYFGPGTRLTVT.

The chain uses TRBV5-1 and TRBJ1-3; TRBD1 matches 7 bases. CDR3 length: 16 amino acids. The germline CDR1 and CDR2 sequences are SGHRS and YFSETQ. Trimming at V came to 5 bases and at J to 1 base, leaving 9 bases not matched to a gene. The CDR3 spells CASRTGTVGSGNTIYF. CDR3 DNA sequence: TGCGCCAGCAGAACCGGGACAGTAGGTTCTGGAAACACCATATATTTT.

The chain joins TRBV27 to TRBJ1-2; D unresolved. Germline V gene data show CDR1 as MNHEY and CDR2 as SMNVEV (reference sequence). V was cut by 3 bases and J by 2 bases, with 16 bases left in between. There are 16 residues in the CDR3. CDR3 DNA sequence: TGTGCCAGCAGTTTCTATAGGTCAGGAAAAAACTATGGCTACACCTTC. It is translated as CASSFYRSGKNYGYTF.

The chain uses TRBV5-1 and TRBJ2-2, with D perhaps TRBD2 (5 bases). The CDR3 runs 15 residues. The germline V and J ends were trimmed by 0 bases and 5 bases, with 11 bases remaining between them. The germline CDR1 and CDR2 sequences are SGHRS and YFSETQ. CDR3 sequence (DNA): TGCGCCAGCAGCTTGGATCCTAGCTCTACCGGGGAGCTGTTTTTT. Translated, it gives CASSLDPSSTGELFF.

The chain links TRBV5-1 to TRBJ2-7; 14 positions agree with TRBD2. This CDR3 is built from 15 residues. Germline V lookup: CDR1 SGHRS, CDR2 YFSETQ. Unmatched junction bases numbered 3, after V lost 4 bases and J lost 3 bases. CDR3 in DNA: TGCGCCAGCAGCCGGGGACTAGCGGGAGACTACGAGCAGTACTTC. It codes for CASSRGLAGDYEQYF.

The chain combines TRBV28 with TRBJ2-7; D possibly matches TRBD1 or TRBD2 (5 bases each). Trimming removed 7 bases at V and 0 bases at J, with 16 bases between. CDR1 is MDHEN, CDR2 SYDVKM, per germline. This CDR3 spans 15 amino acids. CDR3 sequence: CASTGMGDRSYEQYF. In DNA, the CDR3 is TGTGCCAGCACCGGAATGGGGGACCGCTCCTACGAGCAGTACTTC.

This chain links TRBV11-2 with TRBJ2-7, with TRBD2 as a possible D gene (7 bases). Germline V gives CDR1 SGHAT, CDR2 FQNNGV. V lost 5 bases and J lost 3, with 20 bases in between. The length of the CDR3 is 16 residues. The CDR3: CASSVSQRGGNYEQYF. DNA of the CDR3: TGTGCCAGCAGCGTATCCCAGAGGGGGGGGAACTACGAGCAGTACTTC.

Note on this clone: Other DNA sequences of this sample code for an identical CDR3. V is TRBV5-4 and J is TRBJ2-3; D gene uncertain. The CDR3 totals 13 residues. Trimming took off 1 base at V and 4 bases at J, with 7 bases between the two ends. Germline CDR1 and CDR2: SGHNT and YYREEE (reference sequence). The CDR3, as DNA: TGTGCCAGCAGCTTGAACCCGGCAGATACGCAGTATTTT. This encodes CASSLNPADTQYF.

J is TRBJ2-7 and V is TRBV7-8; D assignment may be TRBD1 or TRBD2 (8 bases each). This CDR3 has 17 residues. Deletions cut 4 bases from V and 4 bases from J, with 23 bases between. CDR1 SGHVS and CDR2 FQNEAQ come from the germline V gene. CDR3 DNA sequence: TGTGCCAGCAGCTCGGGACTAGGACAGGGCGTTGGGTACGAGCAGTACTTC. Amino acids: CASSSGLGQGVGYEQYF.

The genes are TRBV6-1 and TRBJ1-1; 7 bases fit TRBD1. This CDR3 has 15 residues. J gave up 3 bases and V 6 bases, and 10 bases lay outside the gene matches. Germline V lookup: CDR1 MNHNS, CDR2 SASEGT. CDR3 nucleotide sequence: TGTGCCAGCAGAAAAGAACAGGGGTTCTACACTGAAGCTTTCTTT. Translating it yields CASRKEQGFYTEAFF.

The chain carries TRBV7-2 and TRBJ1-4; D gene unclear. The ends were cut back, 4 bases at V and 13 bases at J, with 13 bases in the middle. Germline lookup yields CDR1 SGHTA and CDR2 FQGNSA. CDR3 length equals 12 residues. The CDR3 region is CASSSNGSPLFF. The DNA for the CDR3 is TGTGCCAGCAGCTCGAACGGTAGCCCACTGTTTTTT.

The sample holds a few counts of this clone. The chain couples TRBV6-1 to TRBJ1-5; a possible D gene is TRBD1 (6 bases). Germline CDR1 and CDR2: MNHNS and SASEGT. The CDR3 is made up of 15 amino acids. Between the trimmed V and J ends, which lost 5 bases and 6 bases, there was a span of 17 bases. The CDR3 is CASSRDNIRSQPQHF. As DNA, the CDR3 is TGTGCCAGCAGTCGGGACAATATAAGGAGTCAGCCCCAGCATTTT.

Concerning this clone: Other DNA sequences of this sample code for an identical CDR3. The chain carries TRBV18 and TRBJ2-7; 8 nucleotides align to TRBD1. Per the germline V gene, CDR1 is KGHSH and CDR2 is LQKENI. The ends lost 6 bases at V and 2 bases at J; junction bases unmatched: 6. The CDR3 length is 14 residues. The CDR3 here is CASSPDRAAYEQYF. The DNA for the CDR3 is TGTGCCAGCTCGCCGGACAGGGCAGCCTACGAGCAGTACTTC. The variable domain in full, with the rest retrieved from reference TRBV18 and TRBJ2-7, is NAGVMQNPRHLVRRRGQEARLRCSPMKGHSHVYWYRQLPEEGLKFMVYLQKENIIDESGMPKERFSAEFPKEGPSILRIQQVVRGDSAAYFCASSPDRAAYEQYFGPGTRLTVT.

V and J are TRBV11-3 and TRBJ2-2; TRBD1 agrees at 8 bases. There are 16 residues in the CDR3. Germline CDR1 and CDR2: SGHNT and YENEEA. V gave up 5 bases and J gave up 0 bases; unmatched junction bases: 5. CDR3 residues: CASSPRTGPNTGELFF. CDR3 DNA sequence: TGTGCCAGCAGCCCGAGGACAGGGCCGAACACCGGGGAGCTGTTTTTT.

About this clone itself: In the same sample, other DNA sequences code for this CDR3. The gene calls are TRBV7-2 and TRBJ2-7; no definite D call. Deletions cut 1 base from V and 0 bases from J, with 7 bases between. This CDR3 is built from 14 residues. The germline V gene encodes CDR1 SGHTA and CDR2 FQGNSA. The CDR3 spells CASSLGASSYEQYF. CDR3 nucleotides: TGTGCCAGCAGCTTAGGAGCTAGCTCCTACGAGCAGTACTTC. The full variable domain, in which reference TRBV7-2 and TRBJ2-7 provide the parts outside the CDR3, is GAGVSQSPSNKVTEKGKDVELRCDPISGHTALYWYRQSLGQGLEFLIYFQGNSAPDKSGLPSDRFSAERTGGSVSTLTIQRTQQEDSAVYLCASSLGASSYEQYFGPGTRLTVT.

The rearrangement joins TRBV18 to TRBJ2-1; 7 nucleotides agree with TRBD1. This CDR3 has 15 amino acids. Germline loops: CDR1 KGHSH, CDR2 LQKENI. J was trimmed by 1 base and V by 3 bases; bases with no gene match: 3. CDR3 DNA sequence: TGTGCCAGCTCACCCCAGACAGGGTCCTACAATGAGCAGTTCTTC. This gives the protein CASSPQTGSYNEQFF.

This chain joins TRBV5-4 and TRBJ1-1, with D possibly matching TRBD1 (5 bases). Trimming shortened V by 0 bases and J by 0 bases, and 15 bases separated the two germline ends. The CDR3 covers 17 residues. CDR1 is SGHNT and CDR2 is YYREEE in the germline V gene (reference sequence). The CDR3 nucleotides read TGTGCCAGCAGCTTGGCCCCCTCAGGGCTACTGAACACTGAAGCTTTCTTT. As protein: CASSLAPSGLLNTEAFF.

This rearrangement joins TRBV9 to TRBJ2-5; D perhaps matches TRBD1 (6 bases). This CDR3 contains 14 residues. The germline V gene encodes CDR1 SGDLS and CDR2 YYNGEE. Trimming took 4 bases from V and 5 from J, leaving 15 bases between them. The CDR3 protein is CASSRQTGGETQYF. The CDR3 DNA reads TGTGCCAGCAGCCGCCAGACAGGAGGTGAGACCCAGTACTTC. The full variable domain, rest sourced from reference TRBV9 and TRBJ2-5, is DSGVTQTPKHLITATGQRVTLRCSPRSGDLSVYWYQQSLDQGLQFLIQYYNGEERAKGNILERFSAQQFPDLHSELNLSSLELGDSALYFCASSRQTGGETQYFGPGTRLLVL.